This T cell receptor beta chain was found in a study of blood T cell repertoires in COVID-19. Study details: Sites in the United States, Italy and Spain provided acute and convalescent COVID-19 samples. PBMCs, B-cell-depleted T cells, or T cells were the source of the cDNA or gDNA that made up the material.

The germline V gene encodes CDR1 SGHTA and CDR2 FQGNSA. With 1 base clipped from V and 2 bases from J, the junction kept 10 bases outside the gene matches. This CDR3 spans 18 amino acids. In the original workflow: Estimation of nucleated cell counts relied on the amplification of reference gene primers. TCRdb's table, derived via immunoSEQ multiplex PCR, lists solely in-frame clones and lacks some. V and J calls and clone size come straight from that table; D and trimming were deduced from the DNA. Of 70,000 or so clones in the sample, roughly 85% were seen once. The chain links TRBV7-2 to TRBJ2-7; 11 bases line up with TRBD2. This TCR derives from a man older than 75 with acute or convalescent COVID-19. Input material: peripheral blood. CDR3 sequence (DNA): TGTGCCAGCAGCTTAGGGGTAGCGGGAGGGGGAACGGCCTACGAGCAGTACTTC. Its protein is CASSLGVAGGGTAYEQYF.